This T cell receptor (beta chain) was documented in a study of OX40 agonist ivuxolimab in advanced cancers. In the study overall: The study gave patients intravenous ivuxolimab at 0.01 to 10 mg/kg every 2 weeks.

Note on this clone: Its cognate antigen is unknown.

Study-wide points: CD4+ T cells averaged fewer expanded clones than CD8+ T cells.

Sequencing used immunoSEQ multiplex PCR; TCRdb keeps in-frame clones, though not all of them. The data hold about 30,000 clones, with 84% observed a single time. The V end was cut by 5 bases, the J end by 2 bases, with 10 bases between. This CDR3 is built from 13 residues. Germline values: CDR1 MNHEY, CDR2 SMNVEV (reference sequence). The source material was CD4+ or CD8+ T cells sorted from blood, sampled in a trial of the OX40 agonist ivuxolimab. This chain uses TRBV27 with TRBJ2-7, with D possibly matching TRBD1 (6 bases). This receptor was identified in an adult with an advanced solid tumor such as melanoma, head and neck, liver or kidney cancer. The CDR3 sequence is CASSHGTTYEQYF. The CDR3 DNA sequence: TGTGCCAGCAGTCACGGGACAACCTACGAGCAGTACTTC.